The sequence of this T cell receptor beta chain was determined in a study of cytomegalovirus exposure and HLA in healthy donors. The CDR3 covers 15 residues. Trimming cost V 6 bases and J 2 bases; bases outside gene matches: 5. The V gene's germline CDR1 is SNHLY and CDR2 FYNNEI. The primer mix had 60 Vbeta and 13 Jbeta primers. TCRdb's copy holds only in-frame clones and misses some; the assay was immunoSEQ multiplex PCR. The sample includes 150,000 to 200,000 clones, 84% of them seen just once. Sequenced: PBMCs. The V gene is TRBV2, the J gene TRBJ1-3, with 9 bases identical to TRBD1. The clonotype originates from a man in his fifties or sixties in good health and CMV-seropositive. DNA for the CDR3: TGTGCCAGCAGGTACACAGGGGGCCCTGGAAACACCATATATTTT. This encodes CASRYTGGPGNTIYF.